These 10 T cell receptor beta chains share one sample of origin, sequenced in a study of response to subunit inactivated influenza vaccine. TCRdb reprocessed the RT-PCR reads with MiXCR, giving one entry per CDR3 protein. The table lists approximately 310,000 distinct CDR3 sequences, 21% of them singletons, with more than 8.5% in the top ten. The sample was PBMCs from blood, taken about 20 months after vaccination. All receptors derive from a man aged 50 to 75 who received an inactivated influenza vaccine.

This clonotype was counted a few times. The V gene is TRBV30, the J gene TRBJ1-5, with D possibly being TRBD1 (5 bases). There are 13 residues in the CDR3. V lost 3 bases and J 9 bases, leaving 15 bases between the germline ends. Germline V gene lookup returns CDR1 GTSNPN and CDR2 SVGIG (reference sequence). The CDR3: CAWRQGFFAPQHF. The CDR3 nucleotides read TGTGCCTGGAGGCAGGGATTCTTCGCGCCCCAGCATTTT. Drawing the rest from reference TRBV30 and TRBJ1-5, the complete variable domain is SQTIHQWPATLVQPVGSPLSLECTVEGTSNPNLYWYRQAAGRGLQLLFYSVGIGQISSEVPQNLSASRPQDRQFILSSKKLLLSDSGFYLCAWRQGFFAPQHFGDGTRLSIL.

This clonotype was seen once. The rearrangement joins TRBV7-2 to TRBJ2-7; 9 bases map to TRBD2. The junction had 7 bases not matched to a gene; V was cut back by 3 bases and J by 7 bases. This CDR3 is 14 amino acids long. Germline V gene data show CDR1 as SGHTA and CDR2 as FQGNSA. This CDR3 is CASSFTASGVEQYF. As DNA, the CDR3 is TGTGCCAGCAGCTTTACTGCTAGCGGGGTTGAGCAGTACTTC.

In its sample, this clonotype was seen many times. The rearrangement joins TRBV12-3 or TRBV12-4 to TRBJ2-7; 8 bases match TRBD1. The junction had 3 bases not matched to a gene; V was cut back by 6 bases and J by 2 bases. The CDR3 consists of 13 residues. CDR3 coding DNA: TGTGCCAGCAGGCCGACAGGGGCCTACGAGCAGTACTTC. It yields the protein CASRPTGAYEQYF.

This clonotype was seen a few times. The CDR3 protein is CASSLGQPLAGELFF. The CDR3 DNA sequence: TGTGCCAGCAGTCTGGGACAGCCCCTCGCCGGGGAGCTGTTTTTT. This chain uses TRBV5-6 with TRBJ2-2, with 7 bases lining up with TRBD1. The trim removed 5 bases at V and 6 bases at J, leaving 10 bases unmatched. The CDR3 runs 15 residues. CDR1 SGHDT and CDR2 YYEEEE come from the germline V gene.

This clonotype has a handful of counts. The CDR3 DNA follows: TGCAGTGCAACTAGTGGCCGGGAGTTTGGGGGCTCCTACAATGAGCAGTTCTTC. Translation gives CSATSGREFGGSYNEQFF. V gene TRBV20-1 combines with J gene TRBJ2-1; D is possibly TRBD2 (6 bases). The CDR3 covers 18 residues. With 6 bases removed from V and 0 bases from J, the gap between germline ends came to 24 bases. Germline V gene lookup returns CDR1 DFQATT and CDR2 SNEGSKA (reference sequence).

This clonotype has more than one count but fewer than ten. V gene TRBV28 combines with J gene TRBJ2-1; 15 positions agree with TRBD2. CDR1 MDHEN and CDR2 SYDVKM come from the germline V gene. V shed 6 bases and J 7 bases; nucleotides not matched to a gene: 13. The CDR3 covers 18 residues. In nucleotides, the CDR3 is TGTGCCAGCAGGCACCTAGGACTAGCGGGAGGGCCGGGGAATGAGCAGTTCTTC. This encodes CASRHLGLAGGPGNEQFF.

This chain uses TRBV4-3 with TRBJ2-1, with TRBD2 matching over 11 bases. The CDR3 sequence is 16 residues long. Unmatched junction bases numbered 6, after V lost 4 bases and J lost 4 bases. From germline, CDR1 is LGHNA and CDR2 YSLEER. The CDR3 is CASSRGTSGDYNEQFF. CDR3 bases: TGCGCCAGCAGCCGCGGGACTAGCGGAGATTACAATGAGCAGTTCTTC.

Only a few counts were recorded for this clonotype. The chain is built from TRBV10-3 and TRBJ2-2, with a weak D call TRBD2 (5 bases). Germline CDR1 is ENHRY and CDR2 is SYGVKD. The CDR3 extends over 12 amino acids. The V gene lost 8 bases and the J gene lost 5 bases, with 9 bases spanning the gap. The CDR3 sequence is CAIASGTGELFF. CDR3 nucleotides: TGTGCCATCGCATCGGGGACCGGGGAGCTGTTTTTT.

The rearrangement joins TRBV20-1 to TRBJ1-4, with a tentative D call TRBD1 (6 bases). Germline V gene lookup returns CDR1 DFQATT and CDR2 SNEGSKA (reference sequence). Trimming pared 6 bases from V and 6 bases from J, leaving 20 bases between. This CDR3 spans 15 amino acids. CDR3 residues: CSASTLGTPDEKLFF. The DNA for the CDR3 is TGCAGTGCGAGTACCCTCGGGACACCCGATGAAAAACTGTTTTTT.

This clonotype was found a few times. V gene TRBV5-1 combines with J gene TRBJ2-1; D unresolved. Germline loops: CDR1 SGHRS, CDR2 YFSETQ. The CDR3 length is 17 residues. Trimming removed 2 bases at V and 4 bases at J, with 19 bases between. As DNA, the CDR3 is TGCGCCAGCAGCTTTTTAGATTCGGCAGGAGCTTACAATGAGCAGTTCTTC. This translates into CASSFLDSAGAYNEQFF.